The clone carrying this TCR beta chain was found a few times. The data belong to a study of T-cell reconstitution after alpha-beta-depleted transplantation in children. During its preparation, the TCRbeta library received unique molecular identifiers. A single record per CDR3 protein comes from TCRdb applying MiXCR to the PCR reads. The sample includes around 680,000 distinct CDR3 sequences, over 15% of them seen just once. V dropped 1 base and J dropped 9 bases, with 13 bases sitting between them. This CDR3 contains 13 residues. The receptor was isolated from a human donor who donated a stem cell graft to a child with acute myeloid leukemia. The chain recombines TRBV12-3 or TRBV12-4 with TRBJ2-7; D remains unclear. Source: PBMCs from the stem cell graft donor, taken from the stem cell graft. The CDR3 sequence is CASSLGTAARQYV. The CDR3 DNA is TGTGCCAGCAGTTTAGGGACCGCTGCCCGGCAGTACGTC.